Listed below are T cell receptor beta chains from one sample, sequenced in a study of radiotherapy plus CTLA-4 blockade in lung cancer. Measured with immunoSEQ multiplex PCR; TCRdb has only the in-frame clones, and not every one. The repertoire holds 90,000 to 100,000 clones, with 65% to 85% as singletons. Specimen: peripheral blood, collected from a patient treated with radiotherapy plus ipilimumab. The receptor set was obtained from a human donor with non-small cell lung cancer who had a partial response to radiotherapy plus ipilimumab. Some clones in this sample may be carry-over from other donors' samples. Both conserved end residues are part of each CDR3. The D gene is left open where the match is weak. Clone size appears in some rows only: once, few, many, or a class for an expanded clone.

j_gene | abundance | d_gene | v_gene | CDR3aa | CDR3nt
TRBJ1-2 | NA | NA | TRBV10-3 | CAIKWGSDYGYTF | TGTGCCATCAAATGGGGCAGTGACTATGGCTACACCTTC
TRBJ2-1 | NA | NA | TRBV28 | CATPAGAGDNEQFF | TGTGCCACCCCCGCGGGGGCGGGGGACAATGAGCAGTTCTTC
TRBJ1-5 | NA | NA | TRBV6-6 | CASSGQYSNQPQHF | TGTGCCAGCAGTGGACAATATAGCAATCAGCCCCAGCATTTT
TRBJ1-2 | NA | TRBD1 | TRBV10-1 | CASRARDRGLNGYTF | TGCGCCAGCAGAGCCCGGGACAGGGGATTAAATGGCTACACCTTC
TRBJ2-3 | few | NA | TRBV6-6 | CASGAETDTQYF | TGTGCCAGCGGCGCGGAGACAGATACGCAGTATTTT
TRBJ1-2 | NA | NA | TRBV7-9 | CASSLDLSREVYGYTF | TGTGCCAGCAGCTTAGATCTCAGCAGGGAGGTCTATGGCTACACCTTC
TRBJ2-7 | few | NA | TRBV10-2 | CASSDRGRAGSYEQYF | TGCGCCAGCAGTGATCGTGGCAGGGCGGGAAGCTACGAGCAGTACTTC
TRBJ1-4 | NA | NA | TRBV19 | CASAPGHDVEKLFF | TGTGCCAGCGCCCCGGGACATGACGTCGAAAAACTGTTTTTT
TRBJ2-3 | NA | TRBD2 | TRBV6-4 | CASKTSGGADTQYF | TGTGCCAGCAAGACTAGCGGGGGGGCAGATACGCAGTATTTT
TRBJ1-5 | NA | NA | TRBV2 | CASSEAEPVFNRPQHF | TGTGCCAGCAGTGAAGCGGAGCCAGTTTTTAATCGGCCCCAGCATTTT
TRBJ1-6 | NA | NA | TRBV2 | CASSPFLNSPLHF | TGTGCCAGCAGTCCTTTTCTTAATTCACCCCTCCACTTT
TRBJ2-5 | NA | TRBD1 | TRBV7-6 | CASSSRGRHLETQYF | TGTGCCAGCAGCTCCAGGGGGCGACATTTGGAGACCCAGTACTTC
TRBJ2-1 | NA | TRBD2 | TRBV2 | CASSPNLGRGNEQFF | TGTGCCAGCAGTCCTAACCTAGGGAGGGGCAATGAGCAGTTCTTC
TRBJ2-6 | NA | NA | TRBV5-1 | CASSFLQLTRGSGANVLTF | TGCGCCAGCAGCTTTCTACAGTTAACTCGTGGATCTGGGGCCAACGTCCTGACTTTC
TRBJ2-2 | NA | NA | TRBV7-6 | CASSQTRAGELFF | TGTGCCAGCAGCCAGACTAGGGCCGGGGAGCTGTTTTTT
TRBJ1-1 | NA | TRBD1 | TRBV11-1 | CASARDRGPTEAFF | TGTGCCAGCGCTCGGGACAGGGGGCCTACTGAAGCTTTCTTT
TRBJ2-2 | NA | TRBD1 | TRBV5-1 | CASSLVQQGANTGELFF | TGCGCCAGCAGCTTGGTCCAGCAGGGGGCGAACACCGGGGAGCTGTTTTTT